The T cell receptor beta chain described here comes from a study of T cell responses to AZD1222 COVID-19 vaccine. Broader study findings: Among those given AZD1222, only 5 to 7 were seropositive at baseline. Nearly half of unique spike-specific TCRs reportedly avoided B.1.351 and B.1.1.7 mutated regions.

A note on this clone: Its antigen is not known.

Data came from immunoSEQ multiplex PCR; TCRdb stores just in-frame clones and leaves some out. Here the sample spans about 99,000 clones, more than 75% being singletons. Trimming took off 3 bases at V and 9 bases at J, with 14 bases between the two ends. The CDR3 consists of 13 residues. The chain links TRBV12-3 or TRBV12-4 to TRBJ1-2, with a weak D call TRBD1 (5 bases). This clonotype originated in an adult who received the MenACWY meningococcal vaccine as a control. The starting material was peripheral blood, obtained 28 days after the second dose of the MenACWY control vaccine. In DNA form, the CDR3 reads TGTGCCAGCAGTTTTCTCAGGGTTGGTAGCTACACCTTC. It codes for CASSFLRVGSYTF.